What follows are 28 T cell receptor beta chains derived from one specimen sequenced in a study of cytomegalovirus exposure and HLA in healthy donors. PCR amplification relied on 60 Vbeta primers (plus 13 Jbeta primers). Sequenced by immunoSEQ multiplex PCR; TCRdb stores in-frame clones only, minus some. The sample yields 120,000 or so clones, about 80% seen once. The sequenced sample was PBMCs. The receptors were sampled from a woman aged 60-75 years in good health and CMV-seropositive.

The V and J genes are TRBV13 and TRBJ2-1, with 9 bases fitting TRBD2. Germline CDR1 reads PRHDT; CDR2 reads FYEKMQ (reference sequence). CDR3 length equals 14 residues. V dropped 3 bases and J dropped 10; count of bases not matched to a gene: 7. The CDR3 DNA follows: TGTGCCAGCAGCTTCTTGCGGGGGGGGGTGGAGCAGTTCTTC. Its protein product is CASSFLRGGVEQFF.

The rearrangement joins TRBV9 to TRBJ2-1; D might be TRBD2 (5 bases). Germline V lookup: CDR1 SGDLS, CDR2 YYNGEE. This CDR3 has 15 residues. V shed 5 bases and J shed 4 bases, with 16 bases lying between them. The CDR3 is CASSREGLLYNEQFF. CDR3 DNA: TGTGCCAGCAGTCGGGAAGGCTTACTTTACAATGAGCAGTTCTTC.

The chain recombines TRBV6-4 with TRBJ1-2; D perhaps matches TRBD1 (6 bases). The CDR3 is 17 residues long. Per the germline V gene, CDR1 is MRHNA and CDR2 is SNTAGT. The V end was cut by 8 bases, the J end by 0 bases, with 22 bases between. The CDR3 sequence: CASGNVSQGKSNYGYTF. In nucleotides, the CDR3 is TGTGCCAGCGGAAACGTTAGTCAGGGGAAGTCTAACTATGGCTACACCTTC.

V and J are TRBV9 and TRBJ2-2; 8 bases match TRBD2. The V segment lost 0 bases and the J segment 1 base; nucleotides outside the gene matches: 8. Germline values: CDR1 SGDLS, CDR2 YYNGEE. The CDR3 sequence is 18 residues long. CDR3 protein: CASSVAREAGVNTGELFF. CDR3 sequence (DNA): TGTGCCAGCAGCGTAGCTAGGGAAGCGGGAGTGAACACCGGGGAGCTGTTTTTT.

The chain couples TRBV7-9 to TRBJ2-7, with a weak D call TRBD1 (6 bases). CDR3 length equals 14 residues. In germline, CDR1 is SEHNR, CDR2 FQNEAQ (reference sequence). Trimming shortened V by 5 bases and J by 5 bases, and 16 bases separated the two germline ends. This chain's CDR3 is CASSETGKSHEQYF. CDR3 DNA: TGTGCCAGCAGCGAAACAGGGAAAAGCCACGAGCAGTACTTC.

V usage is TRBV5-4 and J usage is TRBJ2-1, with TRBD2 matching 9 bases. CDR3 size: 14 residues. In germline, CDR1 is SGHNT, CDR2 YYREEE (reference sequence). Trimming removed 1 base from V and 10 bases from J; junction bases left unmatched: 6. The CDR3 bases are TGTGCCAGCAGCTTGTTCGTAGCGGGAGACGAGCAGTTCTTC. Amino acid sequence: CASSLFVAGDEQFF.

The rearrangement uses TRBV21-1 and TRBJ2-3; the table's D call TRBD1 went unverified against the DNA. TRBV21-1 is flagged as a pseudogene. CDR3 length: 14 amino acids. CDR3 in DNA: TGTGCCAGCAGCAAAAGGATGGGGCGAGATACGCAGTATTTT. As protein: CASSKRMGRDTQYF.

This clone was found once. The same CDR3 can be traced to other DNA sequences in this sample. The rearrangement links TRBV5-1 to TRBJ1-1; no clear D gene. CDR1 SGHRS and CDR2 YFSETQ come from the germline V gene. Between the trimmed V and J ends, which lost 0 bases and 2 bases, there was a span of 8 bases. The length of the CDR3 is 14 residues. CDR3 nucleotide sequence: TGCGCCAGCAGCTTGGCCGCAGTAAACACTGAAGCTTTCTTT. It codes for CASSLAAVNTEAFF. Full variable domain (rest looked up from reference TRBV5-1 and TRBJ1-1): KAGVTQTPRYLIKTRGQQVTLSCSPISGHRSVSWYQQTPGQGLQFLFEYFSETQRNKGNFPGRFSGRQFSNSRSEMNVSTLELGDSALYLCASSLAAVNTEAFFGQGTRLTVV.

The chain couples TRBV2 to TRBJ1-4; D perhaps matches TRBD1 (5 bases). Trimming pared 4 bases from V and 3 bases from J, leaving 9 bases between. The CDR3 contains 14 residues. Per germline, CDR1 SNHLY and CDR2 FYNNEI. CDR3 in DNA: TGTGCCAGCAGTGTTCAGGGCTCTAATGAAAAACTGTTTTTT. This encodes CASSVQGSNEKLFF.

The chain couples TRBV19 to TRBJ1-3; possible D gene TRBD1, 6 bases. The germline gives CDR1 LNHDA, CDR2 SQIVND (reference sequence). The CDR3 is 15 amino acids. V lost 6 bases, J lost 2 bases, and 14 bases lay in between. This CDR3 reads CASSPGTSPGNTIYF. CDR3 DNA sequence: TGTGCCAGTAGCCCGGGGACAAGTCCTGGAAACACCATATATTTT.

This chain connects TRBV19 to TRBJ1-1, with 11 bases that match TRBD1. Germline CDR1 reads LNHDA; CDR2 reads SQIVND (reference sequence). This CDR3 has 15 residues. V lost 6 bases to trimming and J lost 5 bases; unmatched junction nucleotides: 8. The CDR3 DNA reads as TGTGCCAGTAGCTGGACAGGGGGCGCTCGGACTGAAGCTTTCTTT. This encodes CASSWTGGARTEAFF.

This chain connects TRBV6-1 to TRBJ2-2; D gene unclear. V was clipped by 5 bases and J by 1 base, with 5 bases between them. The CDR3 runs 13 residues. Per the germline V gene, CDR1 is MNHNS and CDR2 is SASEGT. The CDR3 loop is CASSTGNTGELFF. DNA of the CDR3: TGTGCCAGCAGTACGGGGAACACCGGGGAGCTGTTTTTT.

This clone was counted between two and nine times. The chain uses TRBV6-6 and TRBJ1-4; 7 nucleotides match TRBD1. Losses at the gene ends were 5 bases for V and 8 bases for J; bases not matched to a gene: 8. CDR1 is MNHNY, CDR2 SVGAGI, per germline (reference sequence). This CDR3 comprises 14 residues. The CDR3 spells CASSPQGREEKLFF. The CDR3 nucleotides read TGTGCCAGCAGTCCACAGGGGAGAGAGGAAAAACTGTTTTTT.

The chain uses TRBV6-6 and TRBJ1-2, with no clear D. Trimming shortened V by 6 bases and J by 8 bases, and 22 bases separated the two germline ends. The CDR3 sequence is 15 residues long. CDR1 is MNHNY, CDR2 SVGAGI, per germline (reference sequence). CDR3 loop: CASRTLLIEGTGYTF. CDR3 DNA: TGTGCCAGCAGGACCCTCCTGATAGAGGGCACGGGCTACACCTTC.

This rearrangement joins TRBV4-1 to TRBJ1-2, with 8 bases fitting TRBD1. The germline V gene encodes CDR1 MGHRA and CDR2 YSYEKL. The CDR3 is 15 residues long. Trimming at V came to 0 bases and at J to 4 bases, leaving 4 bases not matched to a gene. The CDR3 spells CASSQDYRGSYGYTF. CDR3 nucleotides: TGCGCCAGCAGCCAAGATTACAGGGGGAGCTATGGCTACACCTTC.

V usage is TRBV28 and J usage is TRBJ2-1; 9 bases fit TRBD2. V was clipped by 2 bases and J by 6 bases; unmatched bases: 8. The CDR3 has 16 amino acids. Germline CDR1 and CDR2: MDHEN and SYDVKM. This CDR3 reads CASSLGWRGGPNEQFF. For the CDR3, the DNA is TGTGCCAGCAGTTTAGGGTGGCGGGGGGGCCCCAATGAGCAGTTCTTC.

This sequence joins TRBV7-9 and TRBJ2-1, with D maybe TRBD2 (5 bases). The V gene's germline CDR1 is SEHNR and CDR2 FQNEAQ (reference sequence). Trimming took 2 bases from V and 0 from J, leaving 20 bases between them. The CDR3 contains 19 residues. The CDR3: CASSLYGNLGSFSYNEQFF. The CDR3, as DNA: TGTGCCAGCAGCTTATACGGGAACCTAGGGTCATTCTCCTACAATGAGCAGTTCTTC.

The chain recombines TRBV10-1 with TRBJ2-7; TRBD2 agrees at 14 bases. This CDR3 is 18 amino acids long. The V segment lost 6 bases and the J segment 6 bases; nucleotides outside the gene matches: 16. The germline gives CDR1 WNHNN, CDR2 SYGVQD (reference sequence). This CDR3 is CASSLPGLAGAVGCEQYF. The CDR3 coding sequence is TGCGCCAGCAGCCTCCCGGGACTAGCGGGGGCCGTCGGTTGCGAGCAGTACTTC.

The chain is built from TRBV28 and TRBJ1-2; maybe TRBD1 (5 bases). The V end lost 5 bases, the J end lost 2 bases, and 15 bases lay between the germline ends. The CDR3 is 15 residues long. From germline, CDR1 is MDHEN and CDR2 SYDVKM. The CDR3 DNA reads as TGTGCCAGCAGTCCCTCGGACAACACGAACTATGGCTACACCTTC. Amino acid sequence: CASSPSDNTNYGYTF.

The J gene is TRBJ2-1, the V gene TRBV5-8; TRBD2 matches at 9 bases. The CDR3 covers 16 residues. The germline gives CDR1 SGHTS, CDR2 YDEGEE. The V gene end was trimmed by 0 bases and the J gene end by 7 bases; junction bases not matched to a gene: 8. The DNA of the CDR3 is TGTGCCAGCAGCTTGGTAGGGCTAGCGGGGATAAATGAGCAGTTCTTC. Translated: CASSLVGLAGINEQFF.

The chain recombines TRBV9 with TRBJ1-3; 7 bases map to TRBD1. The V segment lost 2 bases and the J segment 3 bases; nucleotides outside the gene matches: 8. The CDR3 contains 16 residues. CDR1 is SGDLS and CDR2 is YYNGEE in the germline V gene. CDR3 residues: CASSVFLGGLGNTIYF. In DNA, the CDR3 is TGTGCCAGCAGCGTTTTCTTAGGGGGCCTTGGAAACACCATATATTTT. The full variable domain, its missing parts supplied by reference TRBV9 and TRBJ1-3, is DSGVTQTPKHLITATGQRVTLRCSPRSGDLSVYWYQQSLDQGLQFLIQYYNGEERAKGNILERFSAQQFPDLHSELNLSSLELGDSALYFCASSVFLGGLGNTIYFGEGSWLTVV.

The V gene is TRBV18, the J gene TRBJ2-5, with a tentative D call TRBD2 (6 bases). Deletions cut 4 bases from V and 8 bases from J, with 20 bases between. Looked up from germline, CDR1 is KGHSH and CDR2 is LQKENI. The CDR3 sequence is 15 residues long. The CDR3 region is CASSLRGGPPVTQYF. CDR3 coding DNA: TGTGCCAGCTCACTGAGAGGAGGGCCCCCAGTAACCCAGTACTTC.

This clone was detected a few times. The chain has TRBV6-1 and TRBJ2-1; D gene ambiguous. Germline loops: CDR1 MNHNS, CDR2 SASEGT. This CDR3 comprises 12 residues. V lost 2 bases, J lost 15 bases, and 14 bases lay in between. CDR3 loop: CASSEFQERRFF. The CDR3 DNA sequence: TGTGCCAGCAGTGAATTCCAGGAACGACGGTTCTTC.

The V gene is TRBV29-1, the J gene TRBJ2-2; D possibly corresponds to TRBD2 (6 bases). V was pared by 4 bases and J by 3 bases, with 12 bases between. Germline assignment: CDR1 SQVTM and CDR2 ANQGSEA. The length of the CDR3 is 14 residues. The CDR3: CSVAARGDTGELFF. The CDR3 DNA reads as TGCAGCGTTGCCGCCCGCGGGGACACCGGGGAGCTGTTTTTT.

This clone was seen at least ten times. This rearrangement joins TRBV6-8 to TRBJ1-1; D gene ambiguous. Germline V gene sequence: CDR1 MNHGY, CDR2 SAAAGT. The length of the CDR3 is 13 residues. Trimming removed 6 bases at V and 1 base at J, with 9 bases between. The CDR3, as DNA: TGTGCCAGCAGAATTCGGGGGAACACTGAAGCTTTCTTT. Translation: CASRIRGNTEAFF.

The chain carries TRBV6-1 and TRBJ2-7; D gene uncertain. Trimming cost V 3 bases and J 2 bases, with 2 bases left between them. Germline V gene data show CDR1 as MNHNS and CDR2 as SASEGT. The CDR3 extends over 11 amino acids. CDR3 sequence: CASSDTYEQYF. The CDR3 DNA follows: TGTGCCAGCAGTGACACCTACGAGCAGTACTTC.

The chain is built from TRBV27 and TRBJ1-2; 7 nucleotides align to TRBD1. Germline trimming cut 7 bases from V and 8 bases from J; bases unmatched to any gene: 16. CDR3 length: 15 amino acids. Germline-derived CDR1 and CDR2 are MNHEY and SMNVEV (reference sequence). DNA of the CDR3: TGTGCCAGCATGCCGTTAGGACAGGATGCTGGCGGCTACACCTTC. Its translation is CASMPLGQDAGGYTF.

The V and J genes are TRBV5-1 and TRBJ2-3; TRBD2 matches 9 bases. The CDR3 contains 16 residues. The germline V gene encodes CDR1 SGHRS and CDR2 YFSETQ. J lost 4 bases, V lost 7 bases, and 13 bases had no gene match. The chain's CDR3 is CASLDSSGENPDTQYF. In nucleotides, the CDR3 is TGCGCCAGCCTCGATTCTAGCGGGGAGAATCCAGATACGCAGTATTTT. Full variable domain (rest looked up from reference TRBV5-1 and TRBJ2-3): KAGVTQTPRYLIKTRGQQVTLSCSPISGHRSVSWYQQTPGQGLQFLFEYFSETQRNKGNFPGRFSGRQFSNSRSEMNVSTLELGDSALYLCASLDSSGENPDTQYFGPGTRLTVL.